One and the same sample provided the 22 T cell receptor beta chains below, sequenced in a study of blood T cell repertoires in COVID-19. The assay was immunoSEQ multiplex PCR, and TCRdb's table has in-frame clones only and misses some. This sample carries about 210,000 clones, around 89% of them seen once, and the ten largest clones take 1.7%. The specimen was peripheral blood. The source of these receptors is a man in his 70s with acute or convalescent COVID-19.

A single count supports this clone. J is TRBJ2-5 and V is TRBV7-3, with D possibly being TRBD1 (6 bases). CDR3 size: 14 residues. The V end lost 1 base, the J end lost 5 bases, and 11 bases lay between the germline ends. Germline values: CDR1 SGHTA, CDR2 FQGTGA. The CDR3 nucleotides read TGTGCCAGCAGCTTAAGGGGGCAGGACGAGACCCAGTACTTC. It is translated as CASSLRGQDETQYF. Drawing the rest from reference TRBV7-3 and TRBJ2-5, the complete variable domain is GAGVSQTPSNKVTEKGKYVELRCDPISGHTALYWYRQSLGQGPEFLIYFQGTGAADDSGLPNDRFFAVRPEGSVSTLKIQRTERGDSAVYLCASSLRGQDETQYFGPGTRLLVL.

The J gene is TRBJ2-7, the V gene TRBV20-1, with 9 bases lining up with TRBD2. Germline CDR1 DFQATT, CDR2 SNEGSKA (reference sequence). The V segment lost 3 bases and the J segment 3 bases; nucleotides outside the gene matches: 9. The CDR3 length is 15 residues. The CDR3 nucleotides are TGCAGTGCTAGTTTAGGTCTAGCGGGGTTCTACGAGCAGTACTTC. It specifies CSASLGLAGFYEQYF.

This chain uses TRBV28 with TRBJ2-5; 8 bases line up with TRBD2. CDR3 length: 14 amino acids. CDR1 MDHEN and CDR2 SYDVKM come from the germline V gene. After removal of 3 bases from V and 3 bases from J, the junction contained 3 bases not matched to a gene. The CDR3 coding sequence is TGTGCCAGCAGTTTCCGCGGGAGGAAAGAGACCCAGTACTTC. Translated, it gives CASSFRGRKETQYF.

The CDR3: CASSSGAFNQPQHF. CDR3 nucleotides: TGTGCCAGCAGCTCCGGTGCCTTTAATCAGCCCCAGCATTTT. The V gene is TRBV7-2, the J gene TRBJ1-5, with D hard to call. V was pared by 4 bases and J by 4 bases, with 11 bases between. The CDR3 has 14 residues. Per germline, CDR1 SGHTA and CDR2 FQGNSA.

The V gene is TRBV25-1, the J gene TRBJ1-6; D unresolved. The CDR3 runs to 14 residues. Germline V gene lookup returns CDR1 MGHDK and CDR2 SYGVNS. Trimming took 3 bases from V and 7 from J, leaving 10 bases between them. CDR3 loop: CASSDTGENSPLHF. CDR3 bases: TGTGCCAGCAGTGACACGGGAGAGAATTCACCCCTCCACTTT.

The chain couples TRBV19 to TRBJ1-1, with 8 bases matching TRBD1. Per the germline V gene, CDR1 is LNHDA and CDR2 is SQIVND (reference sequence). The ends lost 2 bases at V and 6 bases at J; junction bases unmatched: 8. CDR3 length: 15 amino acids. Written as DNA, the CDR3 is TGTGCCAGTAGTATACGGACAGGGATACGGCCTGAAGCTTTCTTT. It is translated as CASSIRTGIRPEAFF.

The V call is TRBV5-1, the J call TRBJ2-2, with TRBD2 identical over 8 bases. V lost 0 bases, J lost 6 bases, and 7 bases stayed unmatched. Germline V gene sequence: CDR1 SGHRS, CDR2 YFSETQ. The CDR3 has 16 amino acids. The CDR3 DNA follows: TGCGCCAGCAGCTTGGTTGCGGGAGGACGGGCCGGGGAGCTGTTTTTT. It yields the protein CASSLVAGGRAGELFF.

V is TRBV2 and J is TRBJ1-3; 8 bases align to TRBD1. This CDR3 contains 14 residues. Germline V CDR1 and CDR2: SNHLY, FYNNEI. V shed 7 bases, J shed 4 bases, and the junction held 6 bases outside the gene matches. CDR3 nucleotides: TGTGCCAGCACTTCGGACAGGGCCGGAAACACCATATATTTT. It translates to CASTSDRAGNTIYF.

This clone was observed once. The chain links TRBV7-2 to TRBJ2-2, with TRBD1 matching 7 bases. The CDR3 spans 16 residues. CDR1 is SGHTA, CDR2 FQGNSA, per germline. V lost 5 bases to trimming and J lost 0 bases; unmatched junction nucleotides: 6. The CDR3: CASSPWTGSNTGELFF. CDR3 nucleotides: TGTGCCAGCAGCCCCTGGACAGGATCGAACACCGGGGAGCTGTTTTTT.

V and J are TRBV5-1 and TRBJ2-1; 14 bases match TRBD2. Germline lookup yields CDR1 SGHRS and CDR2 YFSETQ. V lost 3 bases, J lost 7 bases, and 12 bases stayed unmatched. The CDR3 spans 18 residues. The chain's CDR3 is CASSWGLAGVSGGNEQFF. CDR3 DNA sequence: TGCGCCAGCAGCTGGGGACTAGCGGGAGTTTCCGGAGGAAATGAGCAGTTCTTC.

This rearrangement joins TRBV5-6 to TRBJ1-2; TRBD1 matches 7 bases. Germline CDR1 and CDR2: SGHDT and YYEEEE. The CDR3 consists of 16 residues. The ends lost 4 bases at V and 4 bases at J; junction bases unmatched: 13. The CDR3 bases are TGTGCCAGCAGCCCGGGGGCAGGGGGGTATCGCTATGGCTACACCTTC. Translated, it gives CASSPGAGGYRYGYTF.

The chain recombines TRBV18 with TRBJ1-1, with D perhaps matching TRBD1 (6 bases). The CDR3 is 16 amino acids. In germline, CDR1 is KGHSH, CDR2 LQKENI. Trimming stripped 1 base from V and 0 bases from J, with 12 bases between. CDR3 protein: CASSPQKGHLNTEAFF. The CDR3 nucleotides read TGTGCCAGCTCACCACAGAAGGGACACCTGAACACTGAAGCTTTCTTT.

V gene TRBV19 combines with J gene TRBJ1-2, with 8 bases aligning to TRBD1. With V trimmed by 5 bases and J by 3 bases, 8 bases remained unmatched. The CDR3 spans 15 residues. Germline loops: CDR1 LNHDA, CDR2 SQIVND (reference sequence). The CDR3 loop reads CASSSPGQGDYGYTF. In DNA form, the CDR3 reads TGTGCCAGTAGTTCTCCTGGACAGGGCGACTATGGCTACACCTTC.

The chain uses TRBV7-8 and TRBJ2-7, with a tentative D call TRBD2 (6 bases). Trimming left V 0 bases short and J 2 bases short, with 8 bases between. CDR3 length: 14 residues. Germline V gene lookup returns CDR1 SGHVS and CDR2 FQNEAQ. The CDR3: CASSLARGAYEQYF. The CDR3 nucleotides are TGTGCCAGCAGCTTAGCGCGGGGAGCCTACGAGCAGTACTTC.

V is TRBV7-9 and J is TRBJ2-1; TRBD2 aligns across 14 bases. V dropped 2 bases and J dropped 10; count of bases not matched to a gene: 13. The germline gives CDR1 SEHNR, CDR2 FQNEAQ (reference sequence). This CDR3 is built from 18 residues. CDR3 DNA sequence: TGTGCCAGCAGCTTATTGGAAGGGGGACTAGCGGGAGTAGGGGAGCAGTTCTTC. Translating it yields CASSLLEGGLAGVGEQFF.

This clone has just one count. V is TRBV7-7 and J is TRBJ1-5; 12 nucleotides line up with TRBD1. Germline-derived CDR1 and CDR2 are SSHAT and FNYEAQ (reference sequence). Trimming removed 5 bases from V and 3 bases from J; junction bases left unmatched: 17. The CDR3 length is 20 residues. CDR3 amino acids: CASSTENRRDRGQVNQPQHF. For the CDR3, the DNA is TGTGCCAGCAGCACAGAAAATAGGCGGGACAGGGGGCAAGTCAATCAGCCCCAGCATTTT.

This sequence joins TRBV5-1 and TRBJ2-1; D gene unclear. V was pared by 0 bases and J by 12 bases, with 13 bases between. Germline CDR1 and CDR2: SGHRS and YFSETQ. This CDR3 is built from 13 residues. This chain's CDR3 is CASSLGGGEGQFF. Written as DNA, the CDR3 is TGCGCCAGCAGCTTGGGTGGCGGTGAAGGGCAGTTCTTC. Full variable domain (missing parts from reference TRBV5-1 and TRBJ2-1): KAGVTQTPRYLIKTRGQQVTLSCSPISGHRSVSWYQQTPGQGLQFLFEYFSETQRNKGNFPGRFSGRQFSNSRSEMNVSTLELGDSALYLCASSLGGGEGQFFGPGTRLTVL.

The CDR3 DNA reads TGTGCCAGTAACCTGGGACAGGGGGGTTCCTATGGCTACACCTTC. The encoded protein is CASNLGQGGSYGYTF. The chain combines TRBV19 with TRBJ1-2; TRBD1 agrees at 11 bases. The CDR3 has 15 residues. The V segment lost 7 bases and the J segment 4 bases; nucleotides outside the gene matches: 8. CDR1 LNHDA and CDR2 SQIVND come from the germline V gene (reference sequence).

In its sample, this clone was seen a few times. The chain has TRBV7-3 and TRBJ1-2; 9 bases agree with TRBD1. Per the germline V gene, CDR1 is SGHTA and CDR2 is FQGTGA. After removal of 6 bases from V and 6 bases from J, the junction contained 5 bases not matched to a gene. The CDR3 sequence is 13 residues long. CDR3 bases: TGTGCCAGCAGTTACCGGGACAGGGATGGCTACACCTTC. Residues: CASSYRDRDGYTF.

This chain joins TRBV11-1 and TRBJ2-7; D may be TRBD2 (5 bases). Germline-derived CDR1 and CDR2 are SGHAT and FQDESV (reference sequence). The CDR3 totals 15 residues. Trimming removed 4 bases from V and 0 bases from J, with 13 bases in between. The DNA of the CDR3 is TGTGCCAGCAGCTACGACCTAGGGAGCTCCTACGAGCAGTACTTC. This encodes CASSYDLGSSYEQYF.

This chain connects TRBV27 to TRBJ2-5; perhaps TRBD1 as D (6 bases). In germline, CDR1 is MNHEY, CDR2 SMNVEV (reference sequence). Trimming pared 4 bases from V and 2 bases from J, leaving 17 bases between. The CDR3 runs 16 residues. The CDR3 nucleotides are TGTGCCAGCAGTTCGTACAGGGTCAAGGGGCAAGAGACCCAGTACTTC. Translation: CASSSYRVKGQETQYF.

The J gene is TRBJ2-3, the V gene TRBV28, with D perhaps matching TRBD1 (6 bases). The CDR3 has 15 amino acids. V was clipped by 5 bases and J by 1 base, with 13 bases between them. The germline CDR1 and CDR2 sequences are MDHEN and SYDVKM. CDR3 residues: CASSQQGSRTDTQYF. The CDR3 DNA sequence: TGTGCCAGCAGTCAACAGGGTTCCCGCACAGATACGCAGTATTTT.